The rows below give T cell receptor beta chains drawn from one sample of a study of shared clonotypes between healthy human individuals. The data were produced by immunoSEQ multiplex PCR, yet TCRdb's version contains in-frame clones alone and is incomplete. The sample carries about 1,500,000 clones, roughly 96% recorded once. The sample taken for sequencing was naive CD4+ T cells sorted from blood. Receptor source: a man aged 25 to 40 in good health. Each CDR3 is given with its conserved first and last residue. Fields, in order: D gene, J gene, V gene, clone size, CDR3 DNA, CDR3 protein. The D gene is left open where the match is weak. Some rows mark clone size as missing; the rest say once, few, many or name a class of expanded clone.

- TRBJ1-1 TRBV11-2 - TGTGCCAGCAGCAAACGATTAGGGGAGACCACTGAAGCTTTCTTT CASSKRLGETTEAFF
TRBD1 TRBJ2-7 TRBV10-3 once TGTGCCACTAGACAGGGCGGCGAGCAGTACTTC CATRQGGEQYF
- TRBJ2-1 TRBV15 - TGTGCCACCAGCAGACCGTACAATGAGCAGTTCTTC CATSRPYNEQFF
- TRBJ1-5 TRBV18 - TGTGCCAGCTCCCGAGGGACGGATAATCAGCCCCAGCATTTT CASSRGTDNQPQHF
- TRBJ2-7 TRBV6-5 - TGTGCCAGCAGTTCATCGAGGGGCGAGCAGTACTTC CASSSSRGEQYF
TRBD2 TRBJ2-1 TRBV15 - TGTGCCACCAGCAGGGCGGGACTAGGTGAGGTCTCGGAGTTCTTC CATSRAGLGEVSEFF
TRBD1 TRBJ1-1 TRBV7-2 once TGTGCCAGCAGCCCAGTGGGACAGAAGAACACTGAAGCTTTCTTT CASSPVGQKNTEAFF
- TRBJ2-2 TRBV19 - TGTGCCAGTAGAAGCAGGGGGGACACCGGGGAGCTGTTTTTT CASRSRGDTGELFF
- TRBJ2-5 TRBV28 - TGTGCCAGCAGTCTCGTGGGAGGGGGTAGAGAGACCCAGTACTTC CASSLVGGGRETQYF
- TRBJ1-5 TRBV5-1 - TGCGCCAGCAGCTTTTGTACCCTTCAACGGTGGGATCAGCCCCAGCATTTT CASSFCTLQRWDQPQHF
TRBD1 TRBJ2-5 TRBV9 - TGTGCCAGCAGCCCAACGACAGGGGGAGTAGAGACCCAGTACTTC CASSPTTGGVETQYF
- TRBJ1-5 TRBV4-2 - TGTGCCAGCAGCCAAGGTACAGGGAACAATCAGCCCCAGCATTTT CASSQGTGNNQPQHF
TRBD1 TRBJ1-2 TRBV28 - TGTGCCAGCAGTTTAAGCGGGACAGGTGGAAACTATGGCTACACCTTC CASSLSGTGGNYGYTF
TRBD1 TRBJ2-3 TRBV5-1 - TGCGCCAGCAGCCCACAGGGGGCGCTTAACGCAGATACGCAGTATTTT CASSPQGALNADTQYF
- TRBJ2-2 TRBV27 - TGTGCCAGCAGTTCGACAGGTCCTCGTAACACCGGGGAGCTGTTTTTT CASSSTGPRNTGELFF
- TRBJ2-1 TRBV7-2 - TGTGCCAGCAGCTACACGGGGCTAGCGAGTTACAATGAGCAGTTCTTC CASSYTGLASYNEQFF
TRBD1 TRBJ1-1 TRBV9 - TGTGCCAGCAGCGTAGGCTACCCTAGGACAGGGGAAACTGAAGCTTTCTTT CASSVGYPRTGETEAFF
TRBD2 TRBJ2-3 TRBV28 - TGTGCCAGCGGGAGGGCCTATGATACGCAGTATTTT CASGRAYDTQYF
- TRBJ2-7 TRBV5-1 - TGTGCCAGCAGTTCCGACAGGTCCTACGAGCAGTACTTC CASSSDRSYEQYF
- TRBJ2-7 TRBV27 - TGTGCCAGCAGTTTAGCAGCAGGGAGCTCCTACGAGCAGTACTTC CASSLAAGSSYEQYF
TRBD1 TRBJ2-7 TRBV28 - TGTGCCAGCAGACCGGGACAGGCAGCCTACGAGCAGTACTTC CASRPGQAAYEQYF
TRBD2 TRBJ2-7 TRBV13 - TGTGCCAGCAGCTTTAGCGGGGTAAGCTACGAGCAGTACTTC CASSFSGVSYEQYF
TRBD2 TRBJ2-3 TRBV10-2 - TGCGCCAGCAGTGTACTAGCGGGAGATACGCAGTATTTT CASSVLAGDTQYF
- TRBJ1-2 TRBV19 - TGTGCCAGTAGTATAGATCAGAAGGACCGCTACACCTTC CASSIDQKDRYTF
- TRBJ2-5 TRBV28 - TGTGCCAGCAGTCCTACGGCGGGGGAGACCCAGTACTTC CASSPTAGETQYF
- TRBJ2-7 TRBV7-8 - TGTGCCAGCAGCTTAGCCTGGCAGCAAACCTACGAGCAGTACTTC CASSLAWQQTYEQYF
- TRBJ2-7 TRBV11-2 - TGTGCCAGCAGCTTGGAACTACTCCGCTCCTACGAGCAGTACTTC CASSLELLRSYEQYF
TRBD2 TRBJ2-5 TRBV27 - TGTGCCAGCAGTCTAGCGGCATATAAAGAGACCCAGTACTTC CASSLAAYKETQYF
- TRBJ2-2 TRBV7-2 - TGTGCCAGCAGCTTCGCCATCGGCACCGGGGAGCTGTTTTTT CASSFAIGTGELFF
- TRBJ2-7 TRBV6-7 - TGTGCCAGCATCTCAAGGGGGGCAGTGAGCTACGAGCAGTACTTC CASISRGAVSYEQYF
- TRBJ2-5 TRBV29-1 once TGCAGCGTTGCCCTAGCGTACCAAGAGACCCAGTACTTC CSVALAYQETQYF
- TRBJ2-3 TRBV29-1 once TGCAGCGTTACCCGGGACTGGGGGGATACGCAGTATTTT CSVTRDWGDTQYF
- TRBJ1-1 TRBV6-5 - TGTGCCAGCAGTTACTCTGGACGTGAAGCTTTCTTT CASSYSGREAFF
- TRBJ1-5 TRBV10-3 - TGTGCCATCAGTGAGCAAGACAGTTATAGCAATCAGCCCCAGCATTTT CAISEQDSYSNQPQHF
- TRBJ2-3 TRBV2 - TGTGCCAGCAGTGTAACAGGGCACCAAATCGCTAGCACAGATACGCAGTATTTT CASSVTGHQIASTDTQYF
- TRBJ2-7 TRBV15 - TGTGCCACCAGCAGAGACAGGGGAAAAAACTACGAGCAGTACTTC CATSRDRGKNYEQYF
- TRBJ2-3 TRBV18 - TGTGCCAGCTCACCGCAACCAGATACGCAGTATTTT CASSPQPDTQYF
- TRBJ2-3 TRBV12-5 - TGTGCTAGTGGTCCCTGGGACGGGAACTCGAGTTCTAGCACAGATACGCAGTATTTT CASGPWDGNSSSSTDTQYF
TRBD2 TRBJ2-7 TRBV7-9 - TGTGCCAGCAGCTCTAGCGGCTCCTACGAGCAGTACTTC CASSSSGSYEQYF
TRBD1 TRBJ2-1 TRBV27 - TGTGCCAGCAGCCAGGACAGGGATTTTAGGTATGAGCAGTTCTTC CASSQDRDFRYEQFF
- TRBJ2-5 TRBV30 - TGTGCCTGGAGGCGGGGGCCGCCAGAGACCCAGTACTTC CAWRRGPPETQYF
TRBD1 TRBJ1-3 TRBV6-5 - TGTGCCAGCAGTTACTCCGGGACAGGGGCTGGAAACACCATATATTTT CASSYSGTGAGNTIYF
TRBD2 TRBJ2-1 TRBV2 - TGTGCCAGCAGTCGGCGGGAGAACTACAATGAGCAGTTCTTC CASSRRENYNEQFF
TRBD1 TRBJ1-2 TRBV10-2 - TGCGCCAGCCGGCTGGGACAGAAGAAAGCTAACTATGGCTACACCTTC CASRLGQKKANYGYTF
- TRBJ2-3 TRBV28 - TGTGCCAGCAAACGGGGCGGCCTAGATACGCAGTATTTT CASKRGGLDTQYF
- TRBJ2-7 TRBV20-1 - TGCAGTGCCATAGGACAAAACGAGCAGTACTTC CSAIGQNEQYF
TRBD1 TRBJ2-7 TRBV7-9 - TGTGCCAGCAGCCCGGGACAGAACGAGCAGTACTTC CASSPGQNEQYF
- TRBJ2-7 TRBV6-6 - TGTGCCAGCAGCAACAAATTGCCAGGGATGGTTAACGAGCAGTACTTC CASSNKLPGMVNEQYF
- TRBJ2-7 TRBV21-1 - TGTGCCAGCAGCCATCGGGACACCTCCTACGAGCAGTACTTC CASSHRDTSYEQYF
- TRBJ1-2 TRBV21-1 - TGTGCCAGCAGCAGAGGTACGAACACCTTC CASSRGTNTF
- TRBJ2-7 TRBV5-1 - TGCGCCAGCAGCTTGGACGCAGGGAAAGACTACGAGCAGTACTTC CASSLDAGKDYEQYF
- TRBJ2-7 TRBV6-1 - TGTGCCAGCAGTGGCACGGGTTACGAGCAGTACTTC CASSGTGYEQYF
- TRBJ1-5 TRBV6-6 - TGTGCCAGCAGTTACGTCGACAGCTATCAGCCCCAGCATTTT CASSYVDSYQPQHF
TRBD1 TRBJ2-3 TRBV9 - TGTGCCAGCAGCGCGAGAGCCACAGGGGGGGATACGCAGTATTTT CASSARATGGDTQYF
- TRBJ2-2 TRBV18 - - CGSNVPAQAANTGELFF
- TRBJ2-3 TRBV5-8 - TGTGCCAGCAGAATAGGCCGGGACTGGACAGATACGCAGTATTTT CASRIGRDWTDTQYF
TRBD2 TRBJ2-7 TRBV5-1 - TGCGCCAGCAGCTCAGGGACTAGCGGGAACGAGCAGTACTTC CASSSGTSGNEQYF
- TRBJ1-3 TRBV11-2 - TGTGCCAGCAGCACCCGAAACACCATATATTTT CASSTRNTIYF
- TRBJ1-1 TRBV27 - TGTGCCAGCCGTACAGGTAGGGGGAACACTGAAGCTTTCTTT CASRTGRGNTEAFF